This T cell receptor beta chain was sequenced during a study of blood T cell repertoires in COVID-19. Study overall: COVID-19 samples collected from the United States, Italy and Spain covered acute and convalescent phases. T cells, B-cell-depleted T cells, or PBMCs provided the cDNA or gDNA that served as material.

V shed 6 bases and J 8 bases; nucleotides not matched to a gene: 15. CDR3 length: 15 residues. CDR1 is LNHDA, CDR2 SQIVND, per germline (reference sequence). Authors' processing steps: Estimated nucleated cell counts came from reference gene primer amplification. Data came from immunoSEQ multiplex PCR; TCRdb stores just in-frame clones and leaves some out. For V, J and clone size, that table is used; D and trimming come from the DNA. The sample comprises under 300,000 clones, more than 65% of which are singletons, and 1.4% rests with the top ten. The sample was peripheral blood. This clonotype was obtained from a woman aged 40-49 years who had recovered from COVID-19. The chain links TRBV19 to TRBJ1-1; 7 bases align to TRBD1. In DNA, the CDR3 is TGTGCCAGTAGCGTATCGGGACAGCGAAGGGGCGAAGCTTTCTTT. Protein sequence: CASSVSGQRRGEAFF.